Listed below are T cell receptor beta chains from one sample, sequenced in a study of technical replicates of blood from several donors. Sequenced by immunoSEQ multiplex PCR; TCRdb stores in-frame clones only, minus some. Counted here are nearly 80,000 clones, 95% to 98% occurring once; the ten biggest clones make up approximately 0.3%. Source material: T cells isolated from PBMCs. The receptors shown here come from a human donor in good health. Each CDR3 is given with its conserved first and last residue. Each record gives: V gene, J gene, D gene, clone size, CDR3 protein, CDR3 DNA. A D gene is named only where the DNA matches it firmly. Expanded clones are given a class, and other clones once, few, many or no size at all.

v_call: TRBV19; j_call: TRBJ1-1; d_call: NA; clone_size: NA; cdr3_aa: CASSNRELTEAFF; cdr3_nt: TGTGCCAGTAGTAACCGGGAGCTCACTGAAGCTTTCTTT
v_call: TRBV4-1; j_call: TRBJ1-2; d_call: NA; clone_size: NA; cdr3_aa: CASSQVFPGVNYGYTF; cdr3_nt: TGCGCCAGCAGCCAAGTGTTCCCGGGAGTCAACTATGGCTACACCTTC
v_call: TRBV19; j_call: TRBJ1-1; d_call: NA; clone_size: NA; cdr3_aa: CASSPGHLNTEAFF; cdr3_nt: TGTGCCAGTAGTCCCGGACACCTGAACACTGAAGCTTTCTTT
v_call: TRBV7-3; j_call: TRBJ1-2; d_call: TRBD1; clone_size: NA; cdr3_aa: CASSLGTGIPYTF; cdr3_nt: TGTGCCAGCAGCTTAGGGACAGGGATCCCATACACCTTC
v_call: TRBV4-3; j_call: TRBJ2-7; d_call: NA; clone_size: NA; cdr3_aa: CASSQDPQGGGYEQYF; cdr3_nt: TGCGCCAGCAGCCAAGATCCTCAGGGAGGAGGATACGAGCAGTACTTC
v_call: TRBV9; j_call: TRBJ1-1; d_call: NA; clone_size: NA; cdr3_aa: CASSPPGGGGLDTEAFF; cdr3_nt: TGTGCCAGCAGCCCTCCCGGGGGAGGAGGTCTTGACACTGAAGCTTTCTTT
v_call: TRBV27; j_call: TRBJ1-5; d_call: NA; clone_size: NA; cdr3_aa: CASSEFSGSGQPQHF; cdr3_nt: TGTGCCAGCAGCGAGTTCTCAGGGTCCGGTCAGCCCCAGCATTTT
v_call: TRBV7-9; j_call: TRBJ2-7; d_call: NA; clone_size: once; cdr3_aa: CASSYVSQASYEQYF; cdr3_nt: TGTGCCAGCAGCTATGTCTCACAGGCGTCCTACGAGCAGTACTTC
v_call: TRBV5-1; j_call: TRBJ2-5; d_call: NA; clone_size: NA; cdr3_aa: CASRSRVPKETQYF; cdr3_nt: TGCGCCAGCAGAAGCCGGGTCCCAAAAGAGACCCAGTACTTC
v_call: TRBV27; j_call: TRBJ2-6; d_call: NA; clone_size: NA; cdr3_aa: CASSLGHLSSGANVLTF; cdr3_nt: TGTGCCAGCAGTTTGGGACATCTGAGCTCTGGGGCCAACGTCCTGACTTTC
v_call: TRBV28; j_call: TRBJ2-3; d_call: NA; clone_size: NA; cdr3_aa: CASRNTLQGTDTQYF; cdr3_nt: TGTGCCAGCAGGAATACGTTACAGGGAACAGATACGCAGTATTTT
v_call: TRBV5-6; j_call: TRBJ1-1; d_call: NA; clone_size: NA; cdr3_aa: CASSAITGIGAEAFF; cdr3_nt: TGTGCCAGCAGCGCAATCACAGGGATCGGAGCTGAAGCTTTCTTT
v_call: TRBV5-1; j_call: TRBJ1-3; d_call: TRBD1; clone_size: NA; cdr3_aa: CASSLNQGAPGNTIYF; cdr3_nt: TGCGCCAGCAGCCTTAACCAGGGGGCACCTGGAAACACCATATATTTT
v_call: TRBV7-3; j_call: TRBJ2-2; d_call: NA; clone_size: NA; cdr3_aa: CASSSPTGELFF; cdr3_nt: TGTGCCAGCAGCTCTCCTACCGGGGAGCTGTTTTTT
v_call: TRBV2; j_call: TRBJ2-1; d_call: TRBD2; clone_size: NA; cdr3_aa: CASSEDGSGSFNEQFF; cdr3_nt: TGTGCCAGTAGTGAAGACGGTAGCGGGAGTTTTAATGAGCAGTTCTTC
v_call: TRBV29-1; j_call: TRBJ1-4; d_call: TRBD1; clone_size: NA; cdr3_aa: CSVVGRGRGTNEKLFF; cdr3_nt: TGCAGCGTTGTAGGCAGGGGGCGGGGGACTAATGAAAAACTGTTTTTT